This record covers a single TCR beta chain. MiXCR, applied by TCRdb to the 5' RACE reads, yields one record per CDR3 protein. The profile covers about 470,000 distinct CDR3 sequences, with roughly a quarter appearing a single time and roughly 2.8% taken by the ten largest. The CDR3 is made up of 12 amino acids. The V and J ends lost 5 bases and 3 bases, in that order; junction bases with no gene match: 2. CDR1 SQVTM and CDR2 ANQGSEA come from the germline V gene. The sample comes from a study of identical twins. The data were also submitted as part of a second study, on T cells expressing NK-cell markers.

Specimen: CD4+ T cells sorted from blood. The receptor was isolated from a woman between 18 and 30 years old in good health. This sequence joins TRBV29-1 and TRBJ2-7; TRBD2 agrees at 9 bases. The CDR3 protein is CSVSSGIYEQYF. For the CDR3, the DNA is TGCAGCGTTTCTAGCGGGATCTACGAGCAGTACTTC.